The TCR beta chain described here comes from a study of blood T cell repertoires in COVID-19. The CDR3 loop spans 20 amino acids. Trimming pared 2 bases from V and 8 bases from J, leaving 36 bases between. CDR1 is GTSNPN, CDR2 SVGIG, per germline (reference sequence). This clone was counted once. Assay used: immunoSEQ multiplex PCR; TCRdb lists only in-frame clones, some missing. The data show more than 40,000 clones, 80% to 85% seen once. The gene calls are TRBV30 and TRBJ1-2; perhaps TRBD1 as D (5 bases). The receptor was derived from a human donor with acute or convalescent COVID-19. The donor label of this sample is uncertain. Sequencing was done on a sample of peripheral blood. CDR3 bases: TGTGCCTGGAGTCCAGGGATAGGCCGGAGGGGCCAGCGGGCCCGAGACGGCTACACCTTC. Its translation is CAWSPGIGRRGQRARDGYTF.